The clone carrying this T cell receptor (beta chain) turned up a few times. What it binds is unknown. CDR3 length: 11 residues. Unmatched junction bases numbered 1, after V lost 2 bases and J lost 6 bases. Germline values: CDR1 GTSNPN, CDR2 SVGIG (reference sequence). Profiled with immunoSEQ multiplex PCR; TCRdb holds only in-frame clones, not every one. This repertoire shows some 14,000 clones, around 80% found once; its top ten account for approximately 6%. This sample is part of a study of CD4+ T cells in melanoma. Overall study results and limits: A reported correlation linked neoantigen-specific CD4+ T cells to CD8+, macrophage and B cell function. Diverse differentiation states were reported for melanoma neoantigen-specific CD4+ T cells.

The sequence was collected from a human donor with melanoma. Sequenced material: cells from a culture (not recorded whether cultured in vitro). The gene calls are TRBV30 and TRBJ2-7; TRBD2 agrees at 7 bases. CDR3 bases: TGTGCCTGGAGTCTAGCGGTCGAGCAGTACTTC. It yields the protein CAWSLAVEQYF.